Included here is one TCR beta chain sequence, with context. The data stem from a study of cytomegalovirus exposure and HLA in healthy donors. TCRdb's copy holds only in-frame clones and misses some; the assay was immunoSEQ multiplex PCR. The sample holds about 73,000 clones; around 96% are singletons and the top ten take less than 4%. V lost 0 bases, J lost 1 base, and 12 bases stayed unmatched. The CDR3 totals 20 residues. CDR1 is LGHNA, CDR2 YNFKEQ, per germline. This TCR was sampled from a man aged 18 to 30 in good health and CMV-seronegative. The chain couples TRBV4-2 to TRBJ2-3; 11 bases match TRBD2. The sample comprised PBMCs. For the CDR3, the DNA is TGTGCCAGCAGCCAAGATCCCGGTAGCGGGGGGGGTTCTGGCACAGATACGCAGTATTTT. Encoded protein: CASSQDPGSGGGSGTDTQYF.